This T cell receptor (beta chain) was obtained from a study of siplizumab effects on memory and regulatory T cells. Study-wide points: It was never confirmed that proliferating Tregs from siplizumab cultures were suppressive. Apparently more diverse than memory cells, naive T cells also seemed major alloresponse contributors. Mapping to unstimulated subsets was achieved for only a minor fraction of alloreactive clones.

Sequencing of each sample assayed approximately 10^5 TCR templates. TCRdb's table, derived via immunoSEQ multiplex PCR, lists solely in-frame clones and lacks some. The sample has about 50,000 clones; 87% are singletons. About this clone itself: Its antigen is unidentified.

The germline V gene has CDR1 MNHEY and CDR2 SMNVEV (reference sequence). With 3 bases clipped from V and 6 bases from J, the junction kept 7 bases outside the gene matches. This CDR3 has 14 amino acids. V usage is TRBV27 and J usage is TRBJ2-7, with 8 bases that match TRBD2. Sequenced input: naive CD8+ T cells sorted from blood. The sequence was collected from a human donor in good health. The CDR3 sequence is CASSFRLRGGEQYF. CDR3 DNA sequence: TGTGCCAGCAGTTTCCGATTACGGGGGGGCGAGCAGTACTTC.